This T cell receptor (beta chain) was profiled in a study of shared clonotypes between healthy human individuals. Study findings and constraints: For naive CD4 cells, around 5.1% of clonotypes were shared across a handful of donors. Blood alone was sampled, and tissue repertoires likely differ.

This CDR3 comprises 18 residues. Trimming took 6 bases from V and 4 from J, leaving 25 bases between them. Germline CDR1 SGHVS, CDR2 FQNEAQ. Here immunoSEQ multiplex PCR was the method, and the copy in TCRdb shows in-frame clones only, minus some. The sample consists of roughly 1,500,000 clones, nearly 99% of them appearing once. Turning to this clone: Its antigen is not known.

The study enrolled healthy HIV-negative adults without recent acute infections or vaccinations as donors. The chain links TRBV7-8 to TRBJ2-1, with D perhaps matching TRBD2 (6 bases). The sequenced material came from naive CD4+ T cells sorted from blood. Subset denoted: CD45RA+ positively selected. This clonotype originated in a young man in good health. CDR3 region: CASSSPGTPGSAYNEQFF. The CDR3, as DNA: TGTGCCAGCAGTTCCCCCGGGACTCCAGGCTCGGCATACAATGAGCAGTTCTTC.